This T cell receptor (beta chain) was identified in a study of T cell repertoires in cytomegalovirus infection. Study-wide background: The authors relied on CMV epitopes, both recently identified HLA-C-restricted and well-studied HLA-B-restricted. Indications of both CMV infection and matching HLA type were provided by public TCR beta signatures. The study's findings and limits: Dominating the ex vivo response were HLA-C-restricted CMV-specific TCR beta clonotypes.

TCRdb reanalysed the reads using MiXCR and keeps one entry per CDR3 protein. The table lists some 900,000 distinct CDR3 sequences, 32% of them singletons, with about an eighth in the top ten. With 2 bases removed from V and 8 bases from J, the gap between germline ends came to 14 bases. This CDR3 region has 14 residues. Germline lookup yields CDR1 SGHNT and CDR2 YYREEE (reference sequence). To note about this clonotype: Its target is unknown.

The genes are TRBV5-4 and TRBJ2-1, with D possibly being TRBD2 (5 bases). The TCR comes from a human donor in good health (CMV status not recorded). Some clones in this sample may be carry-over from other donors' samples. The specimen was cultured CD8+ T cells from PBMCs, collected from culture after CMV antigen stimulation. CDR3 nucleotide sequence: TGTGCCAGCAGCTTAAGGGCCTTCGGGGATGAGCAGTTCTTC. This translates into CASSLRAFGDEQFF.